Each of the 29 T cell receptor beta chains below was sequenced from the same sample in a study of tumor and adjacent non-tumor tissue in lung cancer. The library came from three nested PCR rounds adapted from ARM-PCR protocols. TCRdb itself ran the multiplex PCR reads through MiXCR, one entry per CDR3 protein. The sample holds fewer than 80,000 distinct CDR3 sequences, around 70% seen once. RNA was extracted from bulk tissue without any cell sorting. Sequenced material: lung tumor tissue. These receptors were obtained from a woman aged 70-85 years with non-small cell lung cancer.

The genes are TRBV28 and TRBJ2-7; D ambiguous. The V end was cut by 6 bases, the J end by 7 bases, with 19 bases between. The CDR3 runs 14 residues. Looked up from germline, CDR1 is MDHEN and CDR2 is SYDVKM. The CDR3 reads CASSRPGFDREQYF. In DNA form, the CDR3 reads TGTGCCAGCAGCAGACCGGGCTTTGATAGAGAGCAGTACTTC.

This chain uses TRBV15 with TRBJ2-7, with D unclear. Trimming shortened V by 4 bases and J by 5 bases, and 12 bases separated the two germline ends. CDR3 length equals 13 residues. Germline V gives CDR1 LNHNV, CDR2 YYDKDF (reference sequence). CDR3 sequence reads: CATSKDQPDEQYF. For the CDR3, the DNA is TGTGCCACCAGCAAAGATCAGCCCGACGAGCAGTACTTC.

This clonotype was counted only a few times. The V and J genes are TRBV28 and TRBJ1-5; weak D call: TRBD1 (5 bases). Trimming took 1 base from V and 9 from J, leaving 13 bases between them. The germline gives CDR1 MDHEN, CDR2 SYDVKM. CDR3 length equals 14 residues. CDR3 protein: CASSLSTGVRPQHF. CDR3 nucleotide sequence: TGTGCCAGCAGTTTATCGACGGGGGTTCGGCCCCAGCATTTT.

This clonotype was seen once. The junction differs from germline at one of its ends, possibly a read error. The chain uses TRBV12-3 or TRBV12-4 and TRBJ2-1; D call uncertain. The length of the CDR3 is 11 residues. In DNA, the CDR3 is TGTACCAGCAGTTTAGCCGTTGAGCGGTTCTTC. It encodes CTSSLAVERFF.

About this clonotype itself: The CDR3 does not end in the conserved phenylalanine or tryptophan, so this is likely a read error. The chain links TRBV10-3 to TRBJ2-7; 10 positions match TRBD2. With 6 bases clipped from V and 1 base from J, the junction kept 15 bases outside the gene matches. CDR3 length: 18 residues. Germline loops: CDR1 ENHRY, CDR2 SYGVKD. Here the CDR3 DNA reads TGTGCCATCAGGAGCTCTCCCGGGCTAGCGGGAGATTCCTACGAGCAGTACTTA. Protein: CAIRSSPGLAGDSYEQYL.

On this clonotype itself: The conserved phenylalanine or tryptophan normally closing the CDR3 is absent here, so this likely arose from a read error. The genes are TRBV20-1 and TRBJ2-3; maybe TRBD2 (6 bases). The CDR3 extends over 12 amino acids. Trimming removed 3 bases at V and 4 bases at J, with 8 bases between. Per germline, CDR1 DFQATT and CDR2 SNEGSKA (reference sequence). In DNA, the CDR3 is TGCAGTGCTAGCGGGAGAGCAGATACGCAGTATTTA. It is translated as CSASGRADTQYL.

In the case of this clonotype: One end of the junction varies from germline; a read error may be responsible. The chain couples TRBV5-6 to TRBJ2-3; D call uncertain. The germline CDR1 and CDR2 sequences are SGHDT and YYEEEE. This CDR3 contains 16 residues. CDR3 sequence (DNA): TGTGTCAGCAGCCTGACGGACGGGCCGAGCACAGATACGCAGTATTTT. Encoded protein: CVSSLTDGPSTDTQYF. The full variable domain, in which reference TRBV5-6 and TRBJ2-3 provide the parts outside the CDR3, is DAGVTQSPTHLIKTRGQQVTLRCSPKSGHDTVSWYQQALGQGPQFIFQYYEEEERQRGNFPDRFSGHQFPNYSSELNVNALLLGDSALYLCVSSLTDGPSTDTQYFGPGTRLTVL.

In its sample, this clonotype ranks as large. This chain uses TRBV4-2 with TRBJ2-1, with 9 nucleotides matching TRBD1. The CDR3 contains 16 residues. Germline V gene sequence: CDR1 LGHNA, CDR2 YNFKEQ. The J segment lost 5 bases and the V segment lost 3 bases, leaving 8 bases of the junction unmatched. The CDR3 nucleotides are TGTGCCAGCAGCCACGGAACAGGGGGCACCGACAATGAGCAGTTCTTC. Its translation is CASSHGTGGTDNEQFF.

J is TRBJ1-1 and V is TRBV4-1, with D possibly being TRBD1 (6 bases). Germline V gene data show CDR1 as MGHRA and CDR2 as YSYEKL. CDR3 length equals 14 residues. With 9 bases removed from V and 11 bases from J, the gap between germline ends came to 25 bases. The CDR3 bases are TGCGCCAGTAGCACCCGGACAGAGAACAGTGATGCTTTCTTT. Protein: CASSTRTENSDAFF.

The V call is TRBV6-1, the J call TRBJ2-2; no definite D call. The CDR3 loop spans 13 amino acids. Germline V gene lookup returns CDR1 MNHNS and CDR2 SASEGT. The germline V and J ends were trimmed by 3 bases and 8 bases, with 10 bases remaining between them. This chain's CDR3 is CASSETSHGELFF. CDR3 bases: TGTGCCAGCAGTGAGACTTCGCATGGGGAGCTGTTTTTT.

Details on this clonotype: A read error is possible here, since a much larger clone lies one base away. This chain uses TRBV20-1 with TRBJ2-7; 7 bases line up with TRBD2. The CDR3 length is 11 residues. The J segment lost 9 bases and the V segment lost 4 bases, leaving 6 bases of the junction unmatched. CDR1 and CDR2 (germline): DFQATT, SNEGSKA (reference sequence). CDR3 sequence reads: CSANGERGQYF. The CDR3 coding sequence is TGCAGTGCTAACGGGGAGCGGGGGCAGTACTTC.

Note on this clonotype: The junction departs from germline at one end; a sequencing error may be responsible. This chain joins TRBV6-1 and TRBJ1-1, with 8 bases identical to TRBD1. Per germline, CDR1 MNHNS and CDR2 SASEGT. The CDR3 is made up of 15 amino acids. CDR3 bases: TGTTCCAGGGGGCCATGGCCAGGATCGAACACTGAAGCTTTCTTT. This gives the protein CSRGPWPGSNTEAFF.

A word on this clonotype: This sequence may be a read error, since a much larger clone differs from it by one base. The V gene is TRBV28, the J gene TRBJ1-1, with TRBD1 as a possible D gene (5 bases). This CDR3 contains 16 residues. Per germline, CDR1 MDHEN and CDR2 SYDVKM. V was pared by 7 bases and J by 3 bases, with 21 bases between. CDR3 loop: CASIHMGGSLYTEAFF. CDR3 DNA: TGTGCCAGCATTCACATGGGGGGGTCGCTGTACACTGAAGCTTTCTTT.

This clonotype showed up just a few times. This may arise from a read error, as a much more abundant clone is one base away. The chain uses TRBV29-1 and TRBJ1-5; no definite D call. Germline assignment: CDR1 SQVTM and CDR2 ANQGSEA. This CDR3 comprises 13 residues. CDR3 amino acids: CSVVTDSDQPQHF. The DNA for the CDR3 is TGCAGCGTTGTAACAGATAGCGATCAGCCCCAGCATTTT. Supplemented by reference TRBV29-1 and TRBJ1-5, the full variable domain reads SAVISQKPSRDICQRGTSLTIQCQVDSQVTMMFWYRQQPGQSLTLIATANQGSEATYESGFVIDKFPISRPNLTFSTLTVSNMSPEDSSIYLCSVVTDSDQPQHFGDGTRLSIL.

To note about this clonotype: A read error may produce the germline difference seen at one junction end. The chain recombines TRBV29-1 with TRBJ2-3; no clear D. This CDR3 spans 12 amino acids. Germline V gene lookup returns CDR1 SQVTM and CDR2 ANQGSEA. The CDR3 DNA reads TGCAGCCTTGGGGATGGCACAGATACCCAGTATTTT. This encodes CSLGDGTDTQYF.

In its sample, this clonotype was seen once. The chain is built from TRBV6-1 and TRBJ1-5; tentatively, D is TRBD1 (5 bases). The assigned J gene may be wrong: the sequence end matches TRBJ2-3 better. CDR3 length equals 14 residues. Per germline, CDR1 MNHNS and CDR2 SASEGT. The CDR3 DNA is TGTGCCAGCACTCCCCAGTGGGGCAATCAGCCCCAGTATTTT. It encodes CASTPQWGNQPQYF.

As regards this clonotype: Given the absence of the conserved phenylalanine or tryptophan at the CDR3 end, a read error is likely. V is TRBV10-2 and J is TRBJ2-3; TRBD2 aligns across 9 bases. The CDR3 is made up of 14 amino acids. The germline gives CDR1 WSHSY, CDR2 SAAADI. Germline trimming cut 10 bases from V and 6 bases from J; bases unmatched to any gene: 11. The CDR3 bases are TGCGCCATCGGGGTTAGCGGGAGCGCGGATACGCAGTATTCT. Translating it yields CAIGVSGSADTQYS.

This clonotype is a singleton in its sample. This may be a read error: a much more frequent sequence differs by one nucleotide. The chain links TRBV7-2 to TRBJ1-2; no clear D gene. Trimming shortened V by 8 bases and J by 8 bases, and 21 bases separated the two germline ends. Looked up from germline, CDR1 is SGHTA and CDR2 is FQGNSA. This CDR3 comprises 14 residues. In DNA form, the CDR3 reads TGTGCCAGCGGCCCCGGTTCCTCTCCTCGAGGCTACACCTTC. It translates to CASGPGSSPRGYTF.

This clonotype was seen more than once but under ten times. A much larger clone differs from this one at a single base, so this may be a read error. This chain joins TRBV12-3 or TRBV12-4 and TRBJ1-2, with 8 bases matching TRBD1. This CDR3 has 13 residues. The CDR3 DNA reads TGTGTCAGCAGTTTCGGCGACAGGGGTGGCTACACCTTC. Translated: CVSSFGDRGGYTF.

This rearrangement joins TRBV20-1 to TRBJ2-4; 10 nucleotides align to TRBD1. The V segment lost 6 bases and the J segment 1 base; nucleotides outside the gene matches: 6. The V gene's germline CDR1 is DFQATT and CDR2 SNEGSKA (reference sequence). CDR3 length: 15 amino acids. CDR3 amino acids: CSAGTGVEAKNIQYF. CDR3 DNA sequence: TGCAGTGCCGGGACAGGGGTCGAGGCCAAAAACATTCAGTACTTC.

The chain combines TRBV6-5 with TRBJ2-6; weak D call: TRBD1 (5 bases). V was shortened by 2 bases and J by 3 bases, with 14 bases between the two germline ends. Germline CDR1 reads MNHEY; CDR2 reads SVGAGI. This CDR3 region has 17 residues. The CDR3, as DNA: TGTGCCAGCAGTTACGGAATAGGACACTATGGGGCCAACGTCCTGACTTTC. Translation gives CASSYGIGHYGANVLTF.

Comments on this clonotype: Given the absence of the conserved phenylalanine or tryptophan at the CDR3 end, a read error is likely. This chain links TRBV7-8 with TRBJ2-1; the D gene is possibly TRBD1 (5 bases). The CDR3 has 15 residues. With 1 base removed from V and 6 bases from J, the gap between germline ends came to 13 bases. Germline V CDR1 and CDR2: SGHVS, FQNEAQ. The CDR3 is CASSLGLQASNEQFL. Written as DNA, the CDR3 is TGTGCCAGCAGCTTAGGTCTACAGGCATCCAATGAGCAGTTCTTG.

A note on this clonotype: The junction and the germline gene differ at one end; a read error may be behind it. This chain links TRBV5-1 with TRBJ2-2; 9 bases agree with TRBD2. Germline CDR1 is SGHRS and CDR2 is YFSETQ. The CDR3 covers 19 residues. The CDR3, as DNA: TGCGCCGGCAGCTTGAGGGTTAGCGGGAGAGTCGGAGGCACCGGGGAGCTGTTTTTT. This encodes CAGSLRVSGRVGGTGELFF.

On this clonotype: The CDR3 end shows no conserved phenylalanine or tryptophan, and so a read error is likely. The rearrangement joins TRBV11-3 to TRBJ2-3; no clear D. From germline, CDR1 is SGHNT and CDR2 YENEEA. The CDR3 sequence is 13 residues long. The DNA of the CDR3 is TGTGACAGCAGCTTAGGGAACACAGATACGCAGTATTTG. Its translation: CDSSLGNTDTQYL.

The chain couples TRBV4-2 to TRBJ2-7; 10 bases are a match to TRBD2. Germline lookup yields CDR1 LGHNA and CDR2 YNFKEQ. This CDR3 region has 22 residues. V shed 1 base and J 0 bases; nucleotides not matched to a gene: 21. This CDR3 is CASSQVSIRLLAGLPNSYEQYF. The DNA of the CDR3 is TGTGCCAGCAGCCAAGTTTCCATCAGATTACTAGCGGGGTTACCGAACTCCTACGAGCAGTACTTC.

CDR3 sequence: CASSLRGQSSCGGSPLHF. CDR3 DNA sequence: TGCGCCAGCAGCTTGAGAGGACAGAGCTCCTGTGGGGGCTCACCCCTCCACTTT. V and J are TRBV5-1 and TRBJ1-6, with a tentative D call TRBD1 (6 bases). Germline CDR1 is SGHRS and CDR2 is YFSETQ. The V end lost 1 base, the J end lost 10 bases, and 24 bases lay between the germline ends. This CDR3 region has 18 residues.

A remark on this clonotype: Relative to the germline gene, one junction end is altered; a read error may explain this. The V gene is TRBV7-9, the J gene TRBJ2-2; D gene ambiguous. The CDR3 contains 14 residues. Germline CDR1 and CDR2: SEHNR and FQNEAQ (reference sequence). The CDR3 DNA reads as TGTGCCTGCAGCTTCTGGTCCCACGCCGGGGAGCTGTTTTTT. This translates into CACSFWSHAGELFF. Based on the CDR3 plus reference TRBV7-9 and TRBJ2-2, the full variable domain is DTGVSQNPRHKITKRGQNVTFRCDPISEHNRLYWYRQTLGQGPEFLTYFQNEAQLEKSRLLSDRFSAERPKGSFSTLEIQRTEQGDSAMYLCACSFWSHAGELFFGEGSRLTVL.

Points on this clonotype: One junction end does not reproduce the germline sequence, and a read error may be involved. The rearrangement joins TRBV6-5 to TRBJ2-2; D possibly matches TRBD1 or TRBD2 (5 bases each). The CDR3 is made up of 12 amino acids. The germline V gene encodes CDR1 MNHEY and CDR2 SVGAGI. Written as DNA, the CDR3 is TGTGCCAGCATTTGGGGACCCGGGGAGCCGTTTTTT. Its protein product is CASIWGPGEPFF.

The rearrangement joins TRBV24-1 to TRBJ2-2; 10 bases match TRBD1. Germline V CDR1 and CDR2: KGHDR, SFDVKD. V lost 9 bases and J lost 10; bases outside the gene matches: 25. The CDR3 spans 19 residues. The CDR3 nucleotides are TGTGCCACCTGTCACCCGACAGGGGGCGTAGGATGGCGTCCCGTGGAGCTGTTTTTT. Amino acid sequence: CATCHPTGGVGWRPVELFF.